The clone carrying this T cell receptor beta chain is termed large. No antigen is known for it. Trimming shortened V by 7 bases and J by 2 bases, and 14 bases separated the two germline ends. This CDR3 has 14 amino acids. Germline-derived CDR1 and CDR2 are SGHTA and FQGTGA. immunoSEQ v3.0 was run at survey level. Clones were sequenced by immunoSEQ multiplex PCR, and TCRdb holds only the in-frame ones, with some missing. This table has under 20,000 clones, over 70% appearing once. The sample is drawn from a study of long-term antiretroviral therapy in people with HIV. Findings of the study overall: Repertoires with HIV possessed tighter CDR3 length spans than those of controls.

Sequencing used unsorted PBMCs, obtained 1.5 years before starting antiretroviral therapy. The sequence derives from a woman aged 50 to 65 with HIV. The chain combines TRBV7-3 with TRBJ1-1; D is possibly TRBD1 (5 bases). The CDR3 loop reads CASKPQTANTEAFF. CDR3 DNA sequence: TGTGCCAGCAAACCCCAGACAGCAAACACTGAAGCTTTCTTT.